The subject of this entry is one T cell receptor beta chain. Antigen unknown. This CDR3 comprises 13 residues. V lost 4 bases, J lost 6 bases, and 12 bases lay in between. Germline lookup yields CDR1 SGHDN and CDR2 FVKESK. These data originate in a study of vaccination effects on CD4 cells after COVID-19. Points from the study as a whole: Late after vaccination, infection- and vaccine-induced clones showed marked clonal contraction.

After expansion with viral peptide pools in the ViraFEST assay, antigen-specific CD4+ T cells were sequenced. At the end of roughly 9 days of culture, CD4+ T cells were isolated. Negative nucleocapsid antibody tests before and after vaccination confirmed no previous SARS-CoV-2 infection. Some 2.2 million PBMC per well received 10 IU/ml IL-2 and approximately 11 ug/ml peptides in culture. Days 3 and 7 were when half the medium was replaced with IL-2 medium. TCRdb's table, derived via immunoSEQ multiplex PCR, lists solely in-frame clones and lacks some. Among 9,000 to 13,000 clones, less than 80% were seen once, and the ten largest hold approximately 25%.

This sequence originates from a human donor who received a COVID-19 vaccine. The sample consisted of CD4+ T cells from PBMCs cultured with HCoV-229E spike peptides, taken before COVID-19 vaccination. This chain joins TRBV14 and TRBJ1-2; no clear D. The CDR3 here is CASSPQETHGYTF. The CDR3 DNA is TGTGCCAGCAGCCCTCAGGAGACTCATGGCTACACCTTC.